This is a list of T cell receptor beta chains from one sample in a study of blood T cell repertoires in COVID-19. Profiling relied on immunoSEQ multiplex PCR, and the TCRdb table lists in-frame clones only, not all of them. The data contain just under 80,000 clones, around three quarters of them seen just once; the ten biggest clones take up around 5.2%. Sequencing used peripheral blood. These receptors all stem from a woman in her 70s with acute or convalescent COVID-19. Both conserved end residues are part of each CDR3. D genes are given only for firm matches.

>.|TRBV7-2|TRBJ2-3
TGTGCCAGCAGCTTAAACGCGGGGGCCTCCACAGATACGCAGTATTTT
CASSLNAGASTDTQYF
>.|TRBV14|TRBJ2-7
TGTGCCAGCAGCTTAATTGAGGGGGAACCCTACGAGCAGTACTTC
CASSLIEGEPYEQYF
>TRBD1|TRBV11-3|TRBJ2-5
TGTGCCAGCAGCTTAGCCGACAGGGTGCTCCAAGAGACCCAGTACTTC
CASSLADRVLQETQYF
>TRBD1|TRBV27|TRBJ2-7
TGTGCCAGCAGTTTGGGACAGGGGTGGTCCGAGCAGTACTTC
CASSLGQGWSEQYF
>TRBD2|TRBV6-6|TRBJ2-3
TGTGCCAGCAGTTCAGTACTAGCGGCTAGCACAGATACGCAGTATTTT
CASSSVLAASTDTQYF
>TRBD1|TRBV11-3|TRBJ1-1
TGTGCCAGCAGCGACCGATCAGGGGGTAACACTGAAGCTTTCTTT
CASSDRSGGNTEAFF
>.|TRBV19|TRBJ2-3
TGTGCCAGTAGCGACATCAGGGACACAGATACGCAGTATTTT
CASSDIRDTDTQYF
>.|TRBV12-1|TRBJ1-5
TGTGCCAGCAGCTTTTGGAACAGGGGTGGGAATCAGCCCCAGCATTTT
CASSFWNRGGNQPQHF
>.|TRBV18|TRBJ2-4
TGTGCCAGCTCACCACCGGCAGGAGCCAAAAACATTCAGTACTTC
CASSPPAGAKNIQYF
>.|TRBV5-4|TRBJ1-6
TGTGCCAGCAGCTCACGGGACTCCCATTCACCCCTCCACTTT
CASSSRDSHSPLHF
>.|TRBV25-1|TRBJ2-2
TGTGCCAGCAGTGCCCCTCGGGGCACCGGGGAGCTGTTTTTT
CASSAPRGTGELFF
>.|TRBV4-2|TRBJ2-1
TGTGCCAGCAGCCAAGATCTCGCAGGGGATACCTACAATGAGCAGTTCTTC
CASSQDLAGDTYNEQFF
>TRBD1|TRBV27|TRBJ1-2
TGTGCCAGCAGTTTAGCCCTGACAGGGGGCAGCTACTATGGCTACACCTTC
CASSLALTGGSYYGYTF